What follows describes a single TCR beta chain. Judged by its sample share, this clonotype qualifies as large (0.1 to 1%). No quality values exist for individual bases; no much larger clone is one base distant. The library was produced with 5' RACE. Before sequencing, the TCRbeta libraries were pooled in amounts proportional to the number of cells sorted for each library. Total RNA was extracted from the sorted cells with RNAzol RT, and cDNA was synthesized using an oligo(dT) primer and a template-switching oligo. The TCRbeta V-CDR3-J region was PCR-amplified with Kapa HiFi using a SMARTer oligo primer and a TCRbeta constant-region primer. A second PCR attached Illumina adaptors and sample-specific index barcodes, followed by HighPrep bead cleanup and Bioanalyzer confirmation of a band of roughly 650 bp. Sequencing of the libraries was done on an Illumina MiSeq using 2x151 bp paired-end reads. The paper's data handling went like this. Reads were demultiplexed with an in-house Java program, and MiXCR assigned TCRbeta annotations and counted clonotypes. To assess repertoire overlap, Morisita-Horn indices from the R package vegan were used, along with UPGMA clustering and Circos plots of recurring clonotypes. Shannon diversity and richness were normalized to the maximum possible value based on input cell numbers, so that values between 0 and 1 were obtained. MUSCLE was used to align CDR3beta sequences, SeqinR to compute distances, and R to plot multidimensional scaling. The public reads were reanalyzed by TCRdb: fastp trimming at Q25, MiXCR alignment, in-frame beta chains only. CDR3 protein sequences are deduplicated, and each keeps its most common genes and DNA. TCRdb's processing, not the study's, gives the V and J calls here. The sample records 190 or so distinct CDR3 sequences, roughly 4% of which are singletons. The top ten constitute about 38% of the sample.

PBMCs were labeled with CellTrace CFSE and cultured for 5 to 6 days in RPMI with 8% human serum plus peptide pools at around 1 ug/mL each. Unfixed proliferating CD4 T cells were sorted on a BD FACSAria as live CD56-CD19-CD16-CD3+CD4+ CFSE-low cells. The enrolled adults were healthy, and microneutralization screening showed them to be seronegative for ZIKV, JEV, YFV, DENV and WNV. The samples were taken from a phase 1, double-blinded, randomized, placebo-controlled trial testing an alum-adjuvanted Zika purified-inactivated virus (ZPIV) vaccine. Peripheral blood mononuclear cells were isolated using a standard procedure and kept frozen in liquid nitrogen until needed. The data originate from a study of Japanese encephalitis immunity and Zika vaccine responses (dated by TCRdb to the early 2020s). Study-wide context: Each included participant got alum-adjuvanted ZPIV three times, at weeks 0, 4 and 28, with every dose being 5.0 ug. The stimulations used peptide pools from ZIKV structural proteins divided into flavivirus-conserved and non-conserved sets, or JEV or YFV peptides that matched the pre-vaccination. TCR repertoires from three flavivirus-naive individuals were additionally analyzed at weeks 2, 6 and 52 after the start of ZPIV vaccination. ZIKV peptides were 15-mers overlapping by 11 residues, selected for NetMHCpan/NetMHCII-predicted epitopes with affinity below 50 nM. Over 5 representative participants per pre-vaccination group were picked for TCR sequencing, using samples from week 52 and from week 0, the point after pre-vaccination but before ZPIV. A two-dose regimen of JEV vaccine (IXIARO), with doses given 28 days apart, was administered to 11 to 12 participants two to three months before the first ZPIV dose. The study examined whether earlier vaccination against Japanese encephalitis virus (JEV) or yellow fever virus (YFV) influenced CD4 T cell responses to the Zika vaccine. One dose of YFV vaccine (YF-VAX) was administered before ZPIV to about a dozen participants, and fewer than ten participants were flavivirus-naive.

General conclusions and limits of the study: Repertoire similarity across time-points and stimulations was higher in JEV-pre-vaccinated donors than in YFV-pre-vaccinated donors, indicating more clonotypes shared between ZIKV and JEV stimulation. Only a few individuals showed CD8 T cell responses to ZIKV peptide pools, and those responses were very low in magnitude. Samples grouped by participant and showed no similarity between individuals, suggesting that no public TCRs were detected. The individual peptides behind the cross-reactive responses were not identified because limits on sample size made peptide-pool deconvolution impossible. After ZPIV, repertoire richness of CD4 T cells responding to conserved ZIKV epitopes significantly decreased in JEV-pre-vaccinated donors. Rather than the whole vaccinated cohort, the analysis covered just a subset of trial participants, namely those who received three doses and had adequate samples.

The material was antigen-activated CD4+ T cells from blood, cultured, obtained during a Zika inactivated vaccine study. The sequence came from an adult woman who received an inactivated Zika virus vaccine.

The CDR3 protein: CASSPGVTSTDTQYF. The nucleotides read TGCGCCAGCTCTCCGGGAGTTACTAGCACAGATACGCAGTATTTT. The receptor chain draws on TRBV5-1 and TRBJ2-3; perhaps TRBD2 is the D gene, with 6 bases matching. V is reduced by 7 bases and J by 0 bases, leaving a spacing of 15 bases between them. The CDR3 goes from the cysteine to the phenylalanine over 15 residues. CDR3 DNA only is kept here, 45 bases in frame from base 1. The CDR1 and CDR2 encoded by the germline V gene are SGHRS and YFSETQ.